This T cell receptor (beta chain) was profiled in a study of Ad26.COV2.S vaccination and SARS-CoV-2 variants. The protocol was immunoSEQ multiplex PCR, while the TCRdb copy is restricted to in-frame clones and leaves out a portion. The table shows around 170,000 clones, with around nine tenths occurring only once. V dropped 0 bases and J dropped 7 bases, with 7 bases sitting between them. The germline V gene encodes CDR1 SGHTS and CDR2 YDEGEE. There are 12 residues in the CDR3. The chain couples TRBV5-8 to TRBJ1-1; D gene ambiguous. The TCR sequence derives from a human donor who had recovered from COVID-19. Sequenced material: peripheral blood, taken after recovery from COVID-19. The CDR3 DNA reads TGTGCCAGCAGCTTGGGGATCCTTGAAGCTTTCTTT. Protein sequence: CASSLGILEAFF.